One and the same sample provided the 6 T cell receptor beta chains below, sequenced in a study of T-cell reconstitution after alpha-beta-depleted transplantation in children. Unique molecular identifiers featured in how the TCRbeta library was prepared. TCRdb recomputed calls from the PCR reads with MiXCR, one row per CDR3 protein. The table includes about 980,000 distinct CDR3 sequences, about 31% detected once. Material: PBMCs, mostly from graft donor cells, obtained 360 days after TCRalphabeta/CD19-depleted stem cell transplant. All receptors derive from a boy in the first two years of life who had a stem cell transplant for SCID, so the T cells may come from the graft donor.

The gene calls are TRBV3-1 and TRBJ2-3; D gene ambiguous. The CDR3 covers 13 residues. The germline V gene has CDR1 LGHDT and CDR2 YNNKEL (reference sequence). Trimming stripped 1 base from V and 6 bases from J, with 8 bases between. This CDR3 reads CASSQVRSDTQYF. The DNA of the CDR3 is TGTGCCAGCAGCCAAGTTCGCTCCGATACGCAGTATTTT.

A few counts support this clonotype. The CDR3 sequence is CASSLGTGGRNTGELFF. CDR3 nucleotides: TGTGCCAGCAGCTTGGGGACAGGGGGCAGGAACACCGGGGAGCTGTTTTTT. The rearrangement uses TRBV5-5 and TRBJ2-2; 11 bases agree with TRBD1. J was trimmed by 1 base and V by 0 bases; bases with no gene match: 2. This CDR3 region has 17 residues. Germline V CDR1 and CDR2: SGHKS, YYEKEE (reference sequence).

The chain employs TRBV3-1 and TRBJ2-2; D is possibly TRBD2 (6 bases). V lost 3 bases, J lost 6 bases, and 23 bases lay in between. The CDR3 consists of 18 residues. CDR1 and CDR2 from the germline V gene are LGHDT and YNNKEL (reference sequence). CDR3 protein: CASSQKFRLVGRPGELFF. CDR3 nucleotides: TGTGCCAGCAGCCAGAAATTCCGACTAGTGGGGCGCCCCGGGGAGCTGTTTTTT.

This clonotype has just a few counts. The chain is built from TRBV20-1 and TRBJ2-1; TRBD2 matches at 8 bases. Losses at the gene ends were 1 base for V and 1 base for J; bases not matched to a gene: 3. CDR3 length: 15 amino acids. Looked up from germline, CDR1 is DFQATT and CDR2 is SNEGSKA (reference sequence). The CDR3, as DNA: TGCAGTGCTAGAGTCGGGGGGGGATCCTACAATGAGCAGTTCTTC. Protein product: CSARVGGGSYNEQFF.

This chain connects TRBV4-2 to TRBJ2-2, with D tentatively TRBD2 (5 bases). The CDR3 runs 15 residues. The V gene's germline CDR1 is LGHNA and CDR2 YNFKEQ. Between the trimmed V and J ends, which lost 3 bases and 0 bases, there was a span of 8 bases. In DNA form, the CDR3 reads TGTGCCAGCAGCCAGTCTAGCCCGAACACCGGGGAGCTGTTTTTT. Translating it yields CASSQSSPNTGELFF.

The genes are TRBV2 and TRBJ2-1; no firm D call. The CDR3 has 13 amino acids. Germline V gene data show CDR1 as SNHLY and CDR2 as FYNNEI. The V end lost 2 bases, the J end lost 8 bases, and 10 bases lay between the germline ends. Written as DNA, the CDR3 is TGTGCCAGCAGTGAATTCGAAGTGGATGAGCAGTTCTTC. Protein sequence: CASSEFEVDEQFF.